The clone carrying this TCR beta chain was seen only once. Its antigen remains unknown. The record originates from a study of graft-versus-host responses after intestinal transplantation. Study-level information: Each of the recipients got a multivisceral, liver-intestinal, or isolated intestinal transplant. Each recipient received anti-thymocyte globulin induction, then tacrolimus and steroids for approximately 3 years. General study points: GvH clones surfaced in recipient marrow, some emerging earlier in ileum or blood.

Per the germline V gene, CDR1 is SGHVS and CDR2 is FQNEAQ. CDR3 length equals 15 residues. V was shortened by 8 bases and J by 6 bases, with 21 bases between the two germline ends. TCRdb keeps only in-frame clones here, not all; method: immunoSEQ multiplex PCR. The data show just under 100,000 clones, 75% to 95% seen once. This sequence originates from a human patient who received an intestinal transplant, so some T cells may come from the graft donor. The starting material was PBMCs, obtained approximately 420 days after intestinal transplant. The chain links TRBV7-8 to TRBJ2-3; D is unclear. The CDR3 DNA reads TGTGCCAGCGTCCGCCGGGTCGCAGGTGTTGATACGCAGTATTTT. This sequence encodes CASVRRVAGVDTQYF.